The source of this T cell receptor (beta chain) is a study of T cell responses to AZD1222 COVID-19 vaccine. The CDR3 contains 11 residues. Germline CDR1 LNHDA, CDR2 SQIVND (reference sequence). Trimming left V 11 bases short and J 1 base short, with 8 bases between. Assay: immunoSEQ multiplex PCR; the TCRdb copy retains only in-frame clones and omits some. The sample has more than 70,000 clones; 75% to 95% are singletons. The sample consisted of peripheral blood, taken 28 days after the second AZD1222 dose. This TCR was sampled from an adult who received the AZD1222 COVID-19 vaccine. The V gene is TRBV19, the J gene TRBJ1-1, with unresolved D. The CDR3 reads CAGRRNTEAFF. The CDR3, as DNA: TGTGCCGGGCGACGGAACACTGAAGCTTTCTTT.